This T cell receptor beta chain was captured in a study of human T cells and chemical hapten exposure. The wider study: The sensitizer, 2% DPC, was used on roughly 2 cm by roughly 2 cm of upper inner arm skin. Patch testing placed 0.01% DPC on the upper back, with readings at 6 days. Patients having alopecia areata, totalis or universalis were mostly female.

Time point: patch test 2, 6 weeks after DPC sensitization. The treatment here: therapeutic diphenylcyclopropenone sensitization with weekly scalp DPC. There are 14 residues in the CDR3. V lost 4 bases to trimming and J lost 7 bases; unmatched junction nucleotides: 7. The germline V gene encodes CDR1 DFQATT and CDR2 SNEGSKA (reference sequence). TCRdb re-called the RACE reads through MiXCR, storing one row per CDR3 protein. The repertoire has 80,000 to 100,000 distinct CDR3 sequences, 9.3% of them found once; the top ten carry around 2%. The sample holds many counts of this clonotype. The chain uses TRBV20-1 and TRBJ2-1; 10 positions match TRBD2. The input for sequencing was whole blood, taken in connection with sensitization to the hapten diphenylcyclopropenone (DPC). The origin of this receptor is a woman between 40 and 55 years old with alopecia areata. Some clones in this sample may be carry-over from other donors' samples. The CDR3 here is CSAMRTSGKNEQFF. The CDR3 DNA reads TGCAGTGCTATGAGGACTAGCGGTAAAAATGAGCAGTTCTTC.